The 21 T cell receptor beta chains reported below all come from one sample, sequenced in a study of blood T cell repertoires in COVID-19. Only in-frame clones appear in the TCRdb table, and some are missing; sequencing was by immunoSEQ multiplex PCR. The sample includes approximately 300,000 clones, about 87% of them seen just once. The sample was peripheral blood. These TCRs come from a woman between 40 and 50 years old with acute or convalescent COVID-19.

The gene calls are TRBV9 and TRBJ1-1, with TRBD1 identical over 10 bases. From germline, CDR1 is SGDLS and CDR2 YYNGEE. The CDR3 contains 15 residues. V was clipped by 4 bases and J by 2 bases; unmatched bases: 5. The CDR3 bases are TGTGCCAGCAGCCCCCGGACAGGGGGAAACACTGAAGCTTTCTTT. Translation: CASSPRTGGNTEAFF.

The chain uses TRBV5-1 and TRBJ2-3; 13 bases line up with TRBD2. This CDR3 contains 20 residues. Germline V lookup: CDR1 SGHRS, CDR2 YFSETQ. With 4 bases clipped from V and 0 bases from J, the junction kept 14 bases outside the gene matches. The CDR3 loop reads CASSPLPTSGGDSSTDTQYF. DNA for the CDR3: TGCGCCAGCAGCCCCCTCCCTACTAGCGGGGGGGACTCAAGCACAGATACGCAGTATTTT.

About this clone itself: Other DNA sequences in the same sample also yield this CDR3. The chain recombines TRBV5-1 with TRBJ1-1, with a weak D call TRBD1 (6 bases). From germline, CDR1 is SGHRS and CDR2 YFSETQ. CDR3 length equals 11 residues. V gave up 4 bases and J gave up 8 bases, with 9 bases separating them. In DNA form, the CDR3 reads TGCGCCAGCAGCCTTGGGACAGAAGCTTTCTTT. Residues: CASSLGTEAFF.

CDR3 residues: CASSLSSGYNEQFF. The CDR3 nucleotides read TGTGCCAGCAGCTTAAGTAGCGGATACAATGAGCAGTTCTTC. V gene TRBV11-3 combines with J gene TRBJ2-1; D is perhaps TRBD2 (6 bases). V lost 2 bases and J lost 4, with 9 bases in between. Germline CDR1 SGHNT, CDR2 YENEEA. The length of the CDR3 is 14 residues.

The rearrangement joins TRBV6-1 to TRBJ1-2, with TRBD1 matching over 9 bases. The germline gives CDR1 MNHNS, CDR2 SASEGT. The CDR3 runs 17 residues. The V gene end was trimmed by 1 base and the J gene end by 3 bases; junction bases not matched to a gene: 9. CDR3 loop: CASSEGPGTGLYYGYTF. The CDR3, as DNA: TGTGCCAGCAGTGAAGGCCCCGGGACAGGGCTCTACTATGGCTACACCTTC.

The chain combines TRBV5-1 with TRBJ1-2; tentatively, D is TRBD1 (5 bases). Germline V lookup: CDR1 SGHRS, CDR2 YFSETQ. The CDR3 sequence is 13 residues long. V gave up 0 bases and J gave up 8 bases, with 11 bases separating them. CDR3 in DNA: TGCGCCAGCAGCTTGGTCGGGGGTAGCGGCTACACCTTC. Translated: CASSLVGGSGYTF.

The chain links TRBV6-5 to TRBJ2-4; D is possibly TRBD2 (5 bases). Trimming took 6 bases from V and 7 from J, leaving 16 bases between them. The CDR3 has 14 residues. Germline CDR1 reads MNHEY; CDR2 reads SVGAGI. CDR3 sequence reads: CASSEGPERNIQYF. CDR3 nucleotides: TGTGCCAGCAGCGAGGGTCCCGAGCGGAACATTCAGTACTTC.

The rearrangement links TRBV10-3 to TRBJ1-4; D is possibly TRBD1 (5 bases). The germline V and J ends were trimmed by 10 bases and 3 bases, with 18 bases remaining between them. This CDR3 has 15 amino acids. CDR1 and CDR2 from the germline V gene are ENHRY and SYGVKD. In DNA form, the CDR3 reads TGTGCCACCTCCGGTGGGGGGAAAGCTAATGAAAAACTGTTTTTT. Encoded protein: CATSGGGKANEKLFF.

This chain links TRBV4-1 with TRBJ1-2; D is ambiguous. Germline CDR1 and CDR2: MGHRA and YSYEKL. V lost 0 bases and J 0 bases, leaving 5 bases between the germline ends. The length of the CDR3 is 14 residues. The CDR3: CASSQEIANYGYTF. In DNA form, the CDR3 reads TGCGCCAGCAGCCAAGAAATCGCTAACTATGGCTACACCTTC.

V and J are TRBV11-2 and TRBJ1-3; maybe TRBD1 (5 bases). The germline V gene has CDR1 SGHAT and CDR2 FQNNGV. The CDR3 is made up of 16 amino acids. V was shortened by 2 bases and J by 0 bases, with 11 bases between the two germline ends. CDR3 residues: CASSLSGPLSGNTIYF. CDR3 nucleotides: TGTGCCAGCAGCTTATCAGGGCCCCTCTCTGGAAACACCATATATTTT.

This chain links TRBV6-1 with TRBJ2-7; 7 bases map to TRBD1. The CDR3 is made up of 14 amino acids. Germline CDR1 is MNHNS and CDR2 is SASEGT. In DNA, the CDR3 is TGTGCCAGCAGCGAAGACAGGGCTTTCGGCGAGCAGTACGTC. Translated, it gives CASSEDRAFGEQYV.

The gene calls are TRBV7-2 and TRBJ1-4; 7 positions match TRBD1. Trimming cost V 2 bases and J 0 bases; bases outside gene matches: 0. The germline V gene encodes CDR1 SGHTA and CDR2 FQGNSA. This CDR3 spans 15 amino acids. The CDR3 sequence is CASSLQGATNEKLFF. CDR3 bases: TGTGCCAGCAGCTTACAGGGGGCAACTAATGAAAAACTGTTTTTT.

This clone was picked up one time. The chain links TRBV5-1 to TRBJ1-1; TRBD1 might be the D (6 bases). V was shortened by 4 bases and J by 4 bases, with 11 bases between the two germline ends. CDR3 size: 13 residues. From germline, CDR1 is SGHRS and CDR2 YFSETQ. CDR3 coding DNA: TGCGCCAGCAGCCCGGACAGTAGCACTGAAGCTTTCTTT. Translated, it gives CASSPDSSTEAFF.

The J gene is TRBJ1-2, the V gene TRBV30; tentative D call: TRBD1 (5 bases). This CDR3 region has 14 residues. V was shortened by 0 bases and J by 2 bases, with 10 bases between the two germline ends. Germline CDR1 is GTSNPN and CDR2 is SVGIG (reference sequence). This chain's CDR3 is CAWSVVGQNYGYTF. The CDR3 DNA sequence: TGTGCCTGGAGTGTAGTGGGGCAAAACTATGGCTACACCTTC.

The chain has TRBV24-1 and TRBJ1-2; 11 bases align to TRBD1. Trimming removed 5 bases from V and 7 bases from J; junction bases left unmatched: 8. The CDR3 is 15 residues long. Germline values: CDR1 KGHDR, CDR2 SFDVKD. The CDR3: CATSGPGQGVFGYTF. In nucleotides, the CDR3 is TGTGCCACCAGTGGTCCGGGACAGGGGGTGTTTGGCTACACCTTC.

This chain's CDR3 is CASSEGTSGMYF. In DNA form, the CDR3 reads TGCGCCAGCAGCGAGGGGACTAGTGGAATGTATTTT. The chain combines TRBV5-1 with TRBJ2-3; 8 nucleotides match TRBD2. The length of the CDR3 is 12 residues. Germline V gene data show CDR1 as SGHRS and CDR2 as YFSETQ. V lost 4 bases to trimming and J lost 14 bases; unmatched junction nucleotides: 9.

The genes are TRBV7-8 and TRBJ2-3; 7 bases are shared with TRBD1. The CDR3 extends over 15 amino acids. From germline, CDR1 is SGHVS and CDR2 FQNEAQ. V lost 3 bases, J lost 5 bases, and 8 bases stayed unmatched. The CDR3 sequence: CASSLGQPRGDTQYF. CDR3 nucleotides: TGTGCCAGCAGCTTGGGACAGCCGAGAGGAGATACGCAGTATTTT. Complete variable domain (other parts from reference TRBV7-8 and TRBJ2-3): GAGVSQSPRYKVAKRGQDVALRCDPISGHVSLFWYQQALGQGPEFLTYFQNEAQLDKSGLPSDRFFAERPEGSVSTLKIQRTQQEDSAVYLCASSLGQPRGDTQYFGPGTRLTVL.

The chain has TRBV6-5 and TRBJ1-1; the D gene is possibly TRBD1 (5 bases). The ends were cut back, 5 bases at V and 8 bases at J, with 15 bases in the middle. The CDR3 covers 13 residues. CDR1 is MNHEY and CDR2 is SVGAGI in the germline V gene. The CDR3: CASSKPGGTEAFF. CDR3 in DNA: TGTGCCAGCAGTAAGCCCGGGGGAACGGAAGCTTTCTTT.

This sequence joins TRBV30 and TRBJ2-1; no reliable D call. The CDR3 sequence is 14 residues long. Germline CDR1 is GTSNPN and CDR2 is SVGIG (reference sequence). V shed 5 bases and J shed 0 bases, with 11 bases lying between them. The CDR3: CAWSTLSSYNEQFF. CDR3 nucleotides: TGTGCCTGGTCAACTTTAAGCTCCTACAATGAGCAGTTCTTC.

The chain links TRBV11-3 to TRBJ1-1, with a possible D match to TRBD1 (6 bases). The CDR3 spans 13 residues. In germline, CDR1 is SGHNT, CDR2 YENEEA. V was pared by 4 bases and J by 5 bases, with 11 bases between. CDR3 DNA sequence: TGTGCCAGCAGCTCAACGCAGGGGACTGAAGCTTTCTTT. This gives the protein CASSSTQGTEAFF.

V usage is TRBV30 and J usage is TRBJ1-5; D uncertain. The CDR3 sequence is 13 residues long. V was cut by 6 bases and J by 0 bases, with 9 bases left in between. Germline values: CDR1 GTSNPN, CDR2 SVGIG (reference sequence). The DNA for the CDR3 is TGTGCCTGCGCTCGGGATAGCAATCAGCCCCAGCATTTT. Protein: CACARDSNQPQHF.